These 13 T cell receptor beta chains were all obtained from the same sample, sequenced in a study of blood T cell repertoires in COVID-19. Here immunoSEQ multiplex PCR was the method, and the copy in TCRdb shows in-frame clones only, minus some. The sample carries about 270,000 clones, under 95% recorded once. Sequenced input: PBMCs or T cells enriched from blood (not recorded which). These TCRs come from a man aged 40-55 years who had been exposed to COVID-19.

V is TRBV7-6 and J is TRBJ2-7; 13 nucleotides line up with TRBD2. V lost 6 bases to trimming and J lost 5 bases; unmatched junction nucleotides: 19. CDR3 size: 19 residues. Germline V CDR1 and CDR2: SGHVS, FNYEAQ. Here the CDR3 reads CASSLGHGTSGTVAHEQYF. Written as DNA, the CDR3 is TGTGCCAGCAGTTTGGGACACGGGACTAGCGGGACGGTAGCGCACGAGCAGTACTTC.

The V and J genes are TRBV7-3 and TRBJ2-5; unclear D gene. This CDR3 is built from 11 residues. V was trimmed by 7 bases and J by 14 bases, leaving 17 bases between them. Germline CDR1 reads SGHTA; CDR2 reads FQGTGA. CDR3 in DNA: TGTGCCAGCAACCCCGTCGGTCCCCCTTACTTC. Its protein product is CASNPVGPPYF.

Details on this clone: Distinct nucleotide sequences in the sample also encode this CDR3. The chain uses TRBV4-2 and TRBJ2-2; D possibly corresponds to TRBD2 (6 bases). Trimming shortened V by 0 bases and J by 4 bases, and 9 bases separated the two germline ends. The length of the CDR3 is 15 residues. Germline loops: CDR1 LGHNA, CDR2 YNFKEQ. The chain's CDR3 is CASSQDAGGTGELFF. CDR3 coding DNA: TGTGCCAGCAGCCAAGACGCCGGGGGCACCGGGGAGCTGTTTTTT.

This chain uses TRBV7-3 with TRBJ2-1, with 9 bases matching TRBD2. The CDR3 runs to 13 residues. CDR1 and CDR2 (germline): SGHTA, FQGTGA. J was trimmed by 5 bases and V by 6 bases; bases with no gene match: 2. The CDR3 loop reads CASSSGRDNEQFF. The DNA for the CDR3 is TGTGCCAGCAGTAGCGGGAGAGACAATGAGCAGTTCTTC. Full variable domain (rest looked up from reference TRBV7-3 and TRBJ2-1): GAGVSQTPSNKVTEKGKYVELRCDPISGHTALYWYRQSLGQGPEFLIYFQGTGAADDSGLPNDRFFAVRPEGSVSTLKIQRTERGDSAVYLCASSSGRDNEQFFGPGTRLTVL.

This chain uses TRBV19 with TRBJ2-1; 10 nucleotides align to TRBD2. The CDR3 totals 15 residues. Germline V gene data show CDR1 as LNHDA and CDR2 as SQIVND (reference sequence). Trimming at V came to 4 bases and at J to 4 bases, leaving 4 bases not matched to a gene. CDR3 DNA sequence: TGTGCCAGTAGTACGGGACTAGCGTTATACAATGAGCAGTTCTTC. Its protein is CASSTGLALYNEQFF. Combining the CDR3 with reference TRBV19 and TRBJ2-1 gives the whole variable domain DGGITQSPKYLFRKEGQNVTLSCEQNLNHDAMYWYRQDPGQGLRLIYYSQIVNDFQKGDIAEGYSVSREKKESFPLTVTSAQKNPTAFYLCASSTGLALYNEQFFGPGTRLTVL.

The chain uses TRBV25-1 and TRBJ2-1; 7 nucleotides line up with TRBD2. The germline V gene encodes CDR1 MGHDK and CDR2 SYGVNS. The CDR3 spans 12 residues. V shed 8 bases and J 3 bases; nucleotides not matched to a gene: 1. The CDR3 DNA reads TGTGCCAGCCGGGAGGACTACAATGAGCAGTTCTTC. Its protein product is CASREDYNEQFF.

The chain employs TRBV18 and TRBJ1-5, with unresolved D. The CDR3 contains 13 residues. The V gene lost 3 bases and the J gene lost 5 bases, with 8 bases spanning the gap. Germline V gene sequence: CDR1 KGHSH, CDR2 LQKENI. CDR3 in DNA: TGTGCCAGCTCACCCGGGTCGGATCAGCCCCAGCATTTT. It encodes CASSPGSDQPQHF.

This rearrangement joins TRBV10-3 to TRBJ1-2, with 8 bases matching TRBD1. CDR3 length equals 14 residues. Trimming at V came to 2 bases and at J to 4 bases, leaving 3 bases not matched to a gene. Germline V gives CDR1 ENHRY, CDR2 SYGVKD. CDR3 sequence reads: CAISEGGQGYGYTF. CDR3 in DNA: TGTGCCATCAGTGAGGGAGGACAGGGCTATGGCTACACCTTC.

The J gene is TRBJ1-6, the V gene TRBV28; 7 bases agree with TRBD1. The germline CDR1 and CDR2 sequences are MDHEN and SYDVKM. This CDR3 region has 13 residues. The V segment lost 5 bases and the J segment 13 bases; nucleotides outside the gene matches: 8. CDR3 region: CASSPATGWPLHF. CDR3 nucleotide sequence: TGTGCCAGCAGTCCGGCGACAGGGTGGCCCCTCCACTTT.

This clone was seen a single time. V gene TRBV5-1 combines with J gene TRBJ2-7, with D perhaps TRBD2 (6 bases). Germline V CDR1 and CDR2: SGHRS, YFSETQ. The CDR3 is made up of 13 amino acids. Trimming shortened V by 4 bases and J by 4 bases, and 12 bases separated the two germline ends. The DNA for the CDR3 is TGCGCCAGCAGCCCACCGGGACTTTACGAGCAGTACTTC. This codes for CASSPPGLYEQYF.

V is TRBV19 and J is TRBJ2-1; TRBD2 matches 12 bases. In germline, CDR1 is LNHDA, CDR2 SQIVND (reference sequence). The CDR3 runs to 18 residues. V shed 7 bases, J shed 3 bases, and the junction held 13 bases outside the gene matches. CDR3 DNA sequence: TGTGCCAGTAAACCGGGACTAGCGGGTCCCCCAAGCTACAATGAGCAGTTCTTC. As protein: CASKPGLAGPPSYNEQFF.

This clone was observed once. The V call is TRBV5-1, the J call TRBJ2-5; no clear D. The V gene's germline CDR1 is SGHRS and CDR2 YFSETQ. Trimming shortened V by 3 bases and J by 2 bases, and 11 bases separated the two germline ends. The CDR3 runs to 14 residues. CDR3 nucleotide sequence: TGCGCCAGCAGCTGGGCAGGCGTTCAAGAGACCCAGTACTTC. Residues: CASSWAGVQETQYF.

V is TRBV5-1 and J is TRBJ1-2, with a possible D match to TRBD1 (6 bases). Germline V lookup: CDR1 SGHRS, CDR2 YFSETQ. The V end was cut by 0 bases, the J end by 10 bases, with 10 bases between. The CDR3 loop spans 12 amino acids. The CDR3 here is CASSLDQGSYTF. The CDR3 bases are TGCGCCAGCAGCTTGGATCAGGGGTCCTACACCTTC.